This TCR beta chain was identified during a study of beta chain features in type 1 diabetes. About the study: Cell yields, gender and age were comparable in patients and healthy donors.

Every bit of the isolated RNA underwent reverse transcription, so sequencing read expressed TCRB transcripts. Clones were sequenced by immunoSEQ multiplex PCR, and TCRdb holds only the in-frame ones, with some missing. Of about 900,000 clones listed, roughly 15% are singletons. Sequencing was carried out using naive CD4+ T cells from blood. This receptor was taken from a woman under 30 in good health.

The CDR3 DNA follows: TGTGCCAGCAGTCCCGGACTAGCGGGAATCTACGAGCAGTACTTC. The encoded protein is CASSPGLAGIYEQYF. The chain recombines TRBV6-5 with TRBJ2-7; 12 bases agree with TRBD2. The V and J ends lost 5 bases and 3 bases, in that order; junction bases with no gene match: 5. CDR3 length: 15 residues. CDR1 is MNHEY, CDR2 SVGAGI, per germline.